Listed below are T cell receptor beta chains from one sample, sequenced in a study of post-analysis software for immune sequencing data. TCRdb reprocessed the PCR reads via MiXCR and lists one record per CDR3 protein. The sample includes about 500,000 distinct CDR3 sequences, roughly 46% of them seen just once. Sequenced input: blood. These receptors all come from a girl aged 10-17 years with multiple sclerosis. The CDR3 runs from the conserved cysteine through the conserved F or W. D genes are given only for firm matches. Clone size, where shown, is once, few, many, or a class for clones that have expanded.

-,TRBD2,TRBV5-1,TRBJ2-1,CASSLEALFLAGGRYNEQFF,TGCGCCAGCAGCTTGGAGGCACTATTCCTAGCGGGAGGGCGGTACAATGAGCAGTTCTTC
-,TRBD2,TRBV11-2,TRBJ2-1,CASNIAGGLGDNEQFF,TGTGCCAGCAACATAGCGGGAGGGTTAGGGGACAATGAGCAGTTCTTC
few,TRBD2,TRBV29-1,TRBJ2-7,CSVQGNSGGLSYEQYF,TGCAGCGTTCAAGGGAATAGCGGGGGGCTCTCCTACGAGCAGTACTTC
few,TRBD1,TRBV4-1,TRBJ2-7,CASSQLTRGHTYEQYF,TGCGCCAGCAGCCAACTAACGAGGGGGCATACCTACGAGCAGTACTTC
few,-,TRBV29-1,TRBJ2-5,CSVERAGAGETQYF,TGCAGCGTTGAGAGGGCTGGTGCGGGAGAGACCCAGTACTTC
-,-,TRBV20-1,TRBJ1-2,CSATRRTLTF,TGCAGTGCTACCCGGCGCACCCTCACCTTC
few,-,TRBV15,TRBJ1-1,CATSVRSQGNTEAFF,TGTGCCACCAGCGTAAGGAGTCAGGGGAACACTGAAGCTTTCTTT
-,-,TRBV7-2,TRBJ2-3,CASSLVGIIPTDTQYF,TGTGCCAGCAGCTTAGTGGGTATCATTCCCACAGATACGCAGTATTTT
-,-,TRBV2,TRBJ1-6,CASSEVSASLPLHF,TGTGCCAGCAGTGAAGTTTCAGCAAGTCTTCCCCTCCACTTT
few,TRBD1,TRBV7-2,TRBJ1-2,CASSPRQGAYGYTF,TGTGCCAGCAGCCCAAGACAGGGGGCGTATGGCTACACCTTC
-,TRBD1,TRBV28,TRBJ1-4,CASEAGGGDEKLFF,TGTGCCAGCGAGGCAGGGGGCGGGGATGAAAAACTGTTTTTT
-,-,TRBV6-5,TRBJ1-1,CAGGVTEAFF,TGTGCCGGAGGGGTGACTGAAGCTTTCTTT
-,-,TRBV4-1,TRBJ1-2,CASSQAEGYGYTF,TGCGCCAGCAGCCAAGCGGAGGGCTATGGCTACACCTTC
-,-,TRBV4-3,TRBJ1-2,CTSSRLGRGYGYTF,TGCACCAGCAGCCGTCTCGGCAGGGGTTATGGCTACACCTTC
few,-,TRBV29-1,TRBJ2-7,CSVEGQRGSSYEQYF,TGCAGCGTTGAAGGTCAAAGGGGCAGCTCCTACGAGCAGTACTTC
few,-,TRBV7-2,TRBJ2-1,CASSFQGGNEQFF,TGTGCCAGCAGCTTTCAGGGAGGCAATGAGCAGTTCTTC
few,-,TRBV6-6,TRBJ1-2,CASSYSGHGYTF,TGTGCCAGCAGTTACTCGGGTCATGGCTACACCTTC
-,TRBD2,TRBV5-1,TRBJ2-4,CASSISGRGSIQYF,TGCGCCAGCAGCATTAGCGGGAGGGGAAGCATTCAGTACTTC
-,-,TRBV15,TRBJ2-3,CATSRERRGGTDTQYF,TGTGCCACCAGCAGAGAGCGGCGGGGTGGCACAGATACGCAGTATTTT
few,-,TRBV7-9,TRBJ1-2,CASSLRAGAGYGYTF,TGTGCCAGCAGCTTAAGGGCGGGGGCAGGTTATGGCTACACCTTC
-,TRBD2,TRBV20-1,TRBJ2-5,CSAGPKLAFQETQYF,TGCAGTGCTGGACCCAAACTAGCGTTTCAAGAGACCCAGTACTTC
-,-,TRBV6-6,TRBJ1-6,CASSYSENSPLHF,TGTGCCAGCAGTTACTCGGAAAACTCACCCCTCCACTTT
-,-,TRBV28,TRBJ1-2,CASSFSVQGYGYTF,TGTGCCAGCAGTTTTTCCGTACAGGGCTATGGCTACACCTTC
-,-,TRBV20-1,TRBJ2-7,CSARDPDSYSYEQYF,TGCAGTGCTAGAGATCCGGACTCATACTCCTACGAGCAGTACTTC
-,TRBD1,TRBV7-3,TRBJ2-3,CASSLEGQGGPDTQYF,TGTGCCAGCAGCCTAGAGGGACAGGGGGGACCAGATACGCAGTATTTT
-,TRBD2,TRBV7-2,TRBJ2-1,CASSPYGLADNEQFF,TGTGCCAGCAGCCCATACGGACTAGCGGACAATGAGCAGTTCTTC
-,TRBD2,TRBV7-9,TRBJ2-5,CAKGLAGDNEQYF,TGTGCCAAGGGACTAGCGGGCGACAATGAGCAGTACTTC